The 3 T cell receptor beta chains listed next were all sequenced from one sample in a study of a mutant IDH1 vaccine in newly diagnosed glioma. Time point meaning: baseline, week 1 (first vaccination visit). As to treatment: pre-vaccination baseline after standard-of-care therapy. Measured with immunoSEQ multiplex PCR; TCRdb has only the in-frame clones, and not every one. Counted here are 68,000 or so clones, 79% occurring once; the ten biggest clones make up over 8%. This specimen was PBMCs, taken from a glioma patient treated with radiotherapy, temozolomide or both. The receptors come from a man aged 45-65 years with glioma.

The CDR3 sequence: CASTQTDRGDQPQHF. The CDR3 DNA sequence: TGTGCCAGCACCCAGACCGACAGGGGGGATCAGCCCCAGCATTTT. This chain uses TRBV14 with TRBJ1-5; TRBD1 matches 9 bases. The V segment lost 7 bases and the J segment 5 bases; nucleotides outside the gene matches: 9. CDR3 length: 15 amino acids. The germline CDR1 and CDR2 sequences are SGHDN and FVKESK.

V gene TRBV27 combines with J gene TRBJ2-5, with D perhaps TRBD1 or TRBD2 (5 bases each). The CDR3 covers 18 residues. Germline V CDR1 and CDR2: MNHEY, SMNVEV (reference sequence). Trimming took off 4 bases at V and 2 bases at J, with 23 bases between the two ends. As DNA, the CDR3 is TGTGCCAGCAGTTCTAATCGGGTGAGGGGCTGGGGGCAAGAGACCCAGTACTTC. Amino acids: CASSSNRVRGWGQETQYF.

This chain connects TRBV4-1 to TRBJ1-2; 10 positions agree with TRBD1. The V and J ends lost 1 base and 7 bases, in that order; junction bases with no gene match: 3. This CDR3 region has 14 residues. Per the germline V gene, CDR1 is MGHRA and CDR2 is YSYEKL. As DNA, the CDR3 is TGCGCCAGCAGCCAAGGACAGGGGGCGAGTGGCTACACCTTC. Protein: CASSQGQGASGYTF.